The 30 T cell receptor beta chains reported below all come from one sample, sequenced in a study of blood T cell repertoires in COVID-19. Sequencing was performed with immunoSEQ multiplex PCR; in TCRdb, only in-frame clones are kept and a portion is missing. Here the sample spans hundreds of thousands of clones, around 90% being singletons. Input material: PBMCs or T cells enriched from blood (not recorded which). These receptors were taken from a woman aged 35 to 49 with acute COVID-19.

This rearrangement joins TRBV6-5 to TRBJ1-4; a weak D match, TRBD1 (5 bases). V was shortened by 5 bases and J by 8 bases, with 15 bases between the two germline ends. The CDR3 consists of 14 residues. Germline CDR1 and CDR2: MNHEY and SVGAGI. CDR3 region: CASSPGRGGEKLFF. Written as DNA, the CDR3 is TGTGCCAGCAGTCCGGGACGGGGAGGGGAAAAACTGTTTTTT.

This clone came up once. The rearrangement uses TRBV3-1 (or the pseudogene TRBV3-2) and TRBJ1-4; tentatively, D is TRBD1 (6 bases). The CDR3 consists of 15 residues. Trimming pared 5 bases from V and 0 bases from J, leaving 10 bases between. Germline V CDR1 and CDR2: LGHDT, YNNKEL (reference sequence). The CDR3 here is CASSYRVPTNEKLFF. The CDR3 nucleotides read TGTGCCAGCAGCTACAGGGTTCCAACTAATGAAAAACTGTTTTTT.

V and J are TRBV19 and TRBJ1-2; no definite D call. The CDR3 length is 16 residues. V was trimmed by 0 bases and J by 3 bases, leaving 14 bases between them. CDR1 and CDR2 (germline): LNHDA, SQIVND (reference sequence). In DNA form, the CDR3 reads TGTGCCAGTAGTATAGAGGCGGCGGGGTTGGACTATGGCTACACCTTC. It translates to CASSIEAAGLDYGYTF.

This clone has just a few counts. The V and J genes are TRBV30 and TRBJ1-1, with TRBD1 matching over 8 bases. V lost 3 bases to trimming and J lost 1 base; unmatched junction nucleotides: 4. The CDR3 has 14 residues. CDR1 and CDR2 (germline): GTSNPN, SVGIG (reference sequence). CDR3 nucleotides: TGTGCCTGGAGCGCGGGACAGGCGAACACTGAAGCTTTCTTT. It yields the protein CAWSAGQANTEAFF.

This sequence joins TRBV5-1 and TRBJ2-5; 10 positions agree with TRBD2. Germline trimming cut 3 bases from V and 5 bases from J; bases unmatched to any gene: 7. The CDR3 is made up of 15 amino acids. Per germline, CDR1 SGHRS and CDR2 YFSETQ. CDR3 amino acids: CASSYSGGPPETQYF. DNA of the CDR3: TGCGCCAGCAGCTATAGCGGGGGGCCCCCGGAGACCCAGTACTTC.

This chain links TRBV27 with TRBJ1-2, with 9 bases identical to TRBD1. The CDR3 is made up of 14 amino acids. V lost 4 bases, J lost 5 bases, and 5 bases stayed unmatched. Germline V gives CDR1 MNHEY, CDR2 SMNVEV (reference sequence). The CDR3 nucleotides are TGTGCCAGCAGTTCCGGGACAGGGCAATATGGCTACACCTTC. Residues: CASSSGTGQYGYTF.

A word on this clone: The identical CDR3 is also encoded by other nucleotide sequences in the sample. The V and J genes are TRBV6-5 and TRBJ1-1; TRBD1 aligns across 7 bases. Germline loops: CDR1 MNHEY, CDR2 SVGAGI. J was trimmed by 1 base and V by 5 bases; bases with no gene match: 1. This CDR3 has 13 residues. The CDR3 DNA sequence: TGTGCCAGCAGTCGGACAGGGAACACTGAAGCTTTCTTT. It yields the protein CASSRTGNTEAFF.

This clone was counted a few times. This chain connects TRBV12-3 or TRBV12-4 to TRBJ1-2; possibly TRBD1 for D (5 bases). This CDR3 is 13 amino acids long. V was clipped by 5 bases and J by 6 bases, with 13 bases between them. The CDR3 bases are TGTGCCAGCAGTAGCAATCAGGGCCATGGCTACACCTTC. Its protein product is CASSSNQGHGYTF.

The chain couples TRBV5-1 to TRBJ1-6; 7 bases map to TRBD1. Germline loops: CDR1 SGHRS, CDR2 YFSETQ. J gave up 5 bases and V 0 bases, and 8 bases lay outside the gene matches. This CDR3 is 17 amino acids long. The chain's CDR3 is CASSLGQDRVDNSPLHF. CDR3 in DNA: TGCGCCAGCAGCTTGGGACAAGACAGGGTGGATAATTCACCCCTCCACTTT.

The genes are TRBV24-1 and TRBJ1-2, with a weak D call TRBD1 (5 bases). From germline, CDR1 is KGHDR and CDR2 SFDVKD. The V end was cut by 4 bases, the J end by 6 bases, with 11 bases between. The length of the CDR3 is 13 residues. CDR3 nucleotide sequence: TGTGCCACCAGTGAGGGCCAGGGCCATGGCTACACCTTC. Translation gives CATSEGQGHGYTF.

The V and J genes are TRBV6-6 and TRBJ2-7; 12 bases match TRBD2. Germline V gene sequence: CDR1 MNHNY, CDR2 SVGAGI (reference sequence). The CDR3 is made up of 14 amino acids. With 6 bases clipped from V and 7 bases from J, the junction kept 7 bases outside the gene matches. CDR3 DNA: TGTGCCAGCAGGTCTAGCGGGGGGGCTCTTGAGCAGTACTTC. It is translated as CASRSSGGALEQYF.

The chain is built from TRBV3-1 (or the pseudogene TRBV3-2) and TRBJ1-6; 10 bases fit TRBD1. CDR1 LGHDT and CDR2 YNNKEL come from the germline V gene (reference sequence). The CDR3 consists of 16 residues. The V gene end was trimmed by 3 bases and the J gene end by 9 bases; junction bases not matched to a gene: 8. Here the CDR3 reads CASSHHRDRGLSPLHF. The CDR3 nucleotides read TGTGCCAGCAGCCACCACCGGGACAGGGGTCTTTCACCCCTCCACTTT.

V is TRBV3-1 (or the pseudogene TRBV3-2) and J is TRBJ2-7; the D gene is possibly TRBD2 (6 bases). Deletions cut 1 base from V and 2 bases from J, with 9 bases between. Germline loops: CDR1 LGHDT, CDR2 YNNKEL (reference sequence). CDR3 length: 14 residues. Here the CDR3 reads CASSQGTTTYEQYF. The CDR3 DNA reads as TGTGCCAGCAGCCAAGGGACTACCACCTACGAGCAGTACTTC.

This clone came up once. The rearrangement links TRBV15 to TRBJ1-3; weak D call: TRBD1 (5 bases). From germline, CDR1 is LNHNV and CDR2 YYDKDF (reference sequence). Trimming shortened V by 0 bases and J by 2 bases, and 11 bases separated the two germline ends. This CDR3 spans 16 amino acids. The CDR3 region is CATSRDQAGAGNTIYF. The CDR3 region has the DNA TGTGCCACCAGCAGAGATCAAGCGGGGGCTGGAAACACCATATATTTT.

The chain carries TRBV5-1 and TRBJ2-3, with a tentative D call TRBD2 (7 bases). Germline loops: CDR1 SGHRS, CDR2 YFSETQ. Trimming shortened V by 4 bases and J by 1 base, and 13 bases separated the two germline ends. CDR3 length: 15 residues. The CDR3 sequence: CASSHAGAGTDTQYF. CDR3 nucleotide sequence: TGCGCCAGCAGCCATGCGGGGGCAGGCACAGATACGCAGTATTTT.

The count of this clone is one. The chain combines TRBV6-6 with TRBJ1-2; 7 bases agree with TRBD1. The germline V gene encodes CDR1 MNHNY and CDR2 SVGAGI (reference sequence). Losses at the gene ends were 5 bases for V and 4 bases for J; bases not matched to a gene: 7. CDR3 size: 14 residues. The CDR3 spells CASSPQGLGYGYTF. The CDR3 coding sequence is TGTGCCAGCAGTCCACAGGGGCTAGGCTATGGCTACACCTTC.

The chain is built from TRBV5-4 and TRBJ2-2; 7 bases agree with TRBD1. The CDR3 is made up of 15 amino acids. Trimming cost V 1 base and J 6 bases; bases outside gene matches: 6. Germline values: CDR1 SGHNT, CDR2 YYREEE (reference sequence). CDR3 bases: TGTGCCAGCAGCTTGAGAAAACAGGGGTCCGGGGAGCTGTTTTTT. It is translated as CASSLRKQGSGELFF.

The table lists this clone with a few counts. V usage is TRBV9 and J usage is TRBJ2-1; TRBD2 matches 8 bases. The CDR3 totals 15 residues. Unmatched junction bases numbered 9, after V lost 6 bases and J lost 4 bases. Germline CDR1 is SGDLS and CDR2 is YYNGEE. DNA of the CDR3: TGTGCCAGCAATATAGCGGGGAGGGGATACAATGAGCAGTTCTTC. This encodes CASNIAGRGYNEQFF.

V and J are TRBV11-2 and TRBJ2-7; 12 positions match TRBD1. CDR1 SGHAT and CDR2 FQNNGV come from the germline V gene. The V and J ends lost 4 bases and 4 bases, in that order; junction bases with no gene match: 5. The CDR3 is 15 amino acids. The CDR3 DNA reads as TGTGCCAGCAGCTCGGGACAGGGGGCCGGGTACGAGCAGTACTTC. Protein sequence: CASSSGQGAGYEQYF.

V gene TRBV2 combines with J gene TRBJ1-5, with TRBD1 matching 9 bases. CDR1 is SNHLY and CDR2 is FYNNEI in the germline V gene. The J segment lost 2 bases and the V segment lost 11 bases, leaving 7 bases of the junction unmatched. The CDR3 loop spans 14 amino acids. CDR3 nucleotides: TGTGCCGCCCGGGGACAGGGCGGCAATCAGCCCCAGCATTTT. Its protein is CAARGQGGNQPQHF.

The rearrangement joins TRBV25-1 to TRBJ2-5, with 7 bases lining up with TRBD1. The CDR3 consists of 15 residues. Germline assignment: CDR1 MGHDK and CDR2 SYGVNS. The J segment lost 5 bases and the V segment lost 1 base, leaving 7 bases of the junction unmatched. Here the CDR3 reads CASSELDRAGETQYF. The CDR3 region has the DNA TGTGCCAGCAGTGAATTAGACAGGGCCGGGGAGACCCAGTACTTC.

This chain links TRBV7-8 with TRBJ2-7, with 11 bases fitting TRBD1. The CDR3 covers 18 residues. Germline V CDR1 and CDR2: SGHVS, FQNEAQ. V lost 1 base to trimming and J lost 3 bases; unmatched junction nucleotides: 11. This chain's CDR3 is CASSLESGAGTGGYEQYF. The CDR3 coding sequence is TGTGCCAGCAGCTTAGAGTCGGGCGCTGGGACAGGGGGCTACGAGCAGTACTTC. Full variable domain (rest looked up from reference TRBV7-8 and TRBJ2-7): GAGVSQSPRYKVAKRGQDVALRCDPISGHVSLFWYQQALGQGPEFLTYFQNEAQLDKSGLPSDRFFAERPEGSVSTLKIQRTQQEDSAVYLCASSLESGAGTGGYEQYFGPGTRLTVT.

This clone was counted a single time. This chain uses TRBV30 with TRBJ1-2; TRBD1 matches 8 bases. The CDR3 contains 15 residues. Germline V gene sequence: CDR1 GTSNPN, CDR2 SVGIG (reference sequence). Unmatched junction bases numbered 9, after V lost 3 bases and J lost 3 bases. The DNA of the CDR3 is TGTGCCTGGAGCAGACCGGGACAGGATTACTATGGCTACACCTTC. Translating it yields CAWSRPGQDYYGYTF.

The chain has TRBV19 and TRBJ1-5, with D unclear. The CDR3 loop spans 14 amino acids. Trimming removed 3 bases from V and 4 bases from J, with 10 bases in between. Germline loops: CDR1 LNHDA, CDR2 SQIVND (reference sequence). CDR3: CASSILGSNQPQHF. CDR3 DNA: TGTGCCAGTAGTATTTTGGGGAGTAATCAGCCCCAGCATTTT.

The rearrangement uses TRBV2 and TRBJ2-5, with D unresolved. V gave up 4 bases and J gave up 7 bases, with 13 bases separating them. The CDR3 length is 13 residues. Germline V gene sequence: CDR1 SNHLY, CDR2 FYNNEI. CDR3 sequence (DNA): TGTGCCAGCAGTGCCTCTACACGAGGGACCCAGTACTTC. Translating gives CASSASTRGTQYF.

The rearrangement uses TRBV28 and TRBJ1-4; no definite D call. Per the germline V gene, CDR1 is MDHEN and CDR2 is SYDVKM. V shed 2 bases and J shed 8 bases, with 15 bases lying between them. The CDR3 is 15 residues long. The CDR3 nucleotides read TGTGCCAGCAGTTTAATCGCGGGGAATGGGGAAAAACTGTTTTTT. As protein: CASSLIAGNGEKLFF. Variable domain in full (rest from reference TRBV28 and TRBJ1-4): DVKVTQSSRYLVKRTGEKVFLECVQDMDHENMFWYRQDPGLGLRLIYFSYDVKMKEKGDIPEGYSVSREKKERFSLILESASTNQTSMYLCASSLIAGNGEKLFFGSGTQLSVL.

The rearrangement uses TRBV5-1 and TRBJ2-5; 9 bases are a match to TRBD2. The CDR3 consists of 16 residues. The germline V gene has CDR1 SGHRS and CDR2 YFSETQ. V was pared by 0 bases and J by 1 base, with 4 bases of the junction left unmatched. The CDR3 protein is CASSLASGALQETQYF. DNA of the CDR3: TGCGCCAGCAGCTTGGCTAGCGGGGCTCTCCAAGAGACCCAGTACTTC.

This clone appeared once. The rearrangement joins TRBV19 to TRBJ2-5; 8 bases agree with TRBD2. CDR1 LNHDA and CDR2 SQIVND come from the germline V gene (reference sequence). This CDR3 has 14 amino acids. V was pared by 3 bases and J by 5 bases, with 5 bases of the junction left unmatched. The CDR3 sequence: CASSIGGAGETQYF. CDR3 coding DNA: TGTGCCAGTAGTATCGGGGGGGCCGGGGAGACCCAGTACTTC.

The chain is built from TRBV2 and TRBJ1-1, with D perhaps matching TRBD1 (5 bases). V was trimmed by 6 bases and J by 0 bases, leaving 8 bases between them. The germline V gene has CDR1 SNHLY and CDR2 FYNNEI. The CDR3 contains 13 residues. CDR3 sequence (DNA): TGTGCCAGCAGGGCAGGGTTGAACACTGAAGCTTTCTTT. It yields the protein CASRAGLNTEAFF.

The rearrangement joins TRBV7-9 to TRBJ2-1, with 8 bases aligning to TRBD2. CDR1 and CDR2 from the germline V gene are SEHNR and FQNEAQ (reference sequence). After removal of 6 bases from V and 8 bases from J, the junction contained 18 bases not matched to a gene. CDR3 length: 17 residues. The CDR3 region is CASRPSTGTSDGDEQFF. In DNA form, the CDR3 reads TGTGCCAGCAGGCCAAGTACCGGGACTAGTGATGGCGATGAGCAGTTCTTC. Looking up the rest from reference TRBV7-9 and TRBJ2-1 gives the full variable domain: DTGVSQNPRHKITKRGQNVTFRCDPISEHNRLYWYRQTLGQGPEFLTYFQNEAQLEKSRLLSDRFSAERPKGSFSTLEIQRTEQGDSAMYLCASRPSTGTSDGDEQFFGPGTRLTVL.